Sequencing of this TCR beta chain was carried out in a study of T-cell reconstitution after alpha-beta-depleted transplantation in children (TCRdb year 2016). Background for the entire study: Using TCR repertoire profiling, the study quantitatively followed how T-cell immune reconstitution unfolded in children after TCRalphabeta/CD19-depleted allogeneic hematopoietic cell transplantation.

Libraries were constructed by PCR. TCRdb names Illumina HiSeq 2500 as the instrument used. TCR libraries were prepared with molecular barcoding, using unique molecular identifiers to normalize TCRbeta repertoire quantification. Using fastp trimming at Q25 and MiXCR clonotype assembly, TCRdb reanalyzed the public sequencing data and kept in-frame beta chains. Each record represents a unique CDR3 protein, reported with the most common genes and DNA among its rows. This sample lists fewer than 700,000 distinct CDR3 sequences; roughly 13% were detected once. Jointly, the top ten make up about 2.2% of the sample. What the research found in general, with its limitations: Hyperexpanded clone frequencies declined over subsequent months; after one year, T-cell counts and TCRbeta diversity were mostly attributed to newly produced T cells. About two months after transplant, the apparently early recovery of alphabetaT-cell counts reportedly depended on just several hundred clones that had expanded rapidly and came from non-depleted graft cells. In some patients, the high TCRbeta diversity seen at day 60 was put down to recipient T cells and intrathymic progenitors that had survived conditioning.

In the paper's terms, the treatment or condition label means: allogeneic hematopoietic cell transplantation with graft depleted of TCRalphabeta T cells and CD19 B cells. Transplant recipients were children who received TCRalphabeta/CD19-depleted allogeneic hematopoietic cell grafts. Worth noting for this clonotype: No cognate antigen has been identified for it. Per-base qualities were not stored, and no clone one base away is much larger.

Trimming costs V 0 bases and J 9 bases, and their ends lie 12 bases apart. Measured from the cysteine to the phenylalanine, the CDR3 is 13 residues long. CDR3 DNA only is kept here, 39 bases in frame from base 1. As encoded in the germline V gene (reference sequence), CDR1 is GTSNPN while CDR2 is SVGIG. The sequence links TRBV30 to TRBJ2-1; the D call is tentative, TRBD1 or TRBD2, as each matches 6 bases. This clonotype was obtained from a male patient aged 5 to 17 who had a stem cell transplant for acute myeloid leukemia, so the T cells may come from the graft donor. The sample here was PBMCs, mostly from graft donor cells, taken 360 days after TCRalphabeta/CD19-depleted stem cell transplant. The CDR3 sequence is CAWSVGGRGEQFF. The sequenced DNA: TGTGCCTGGAGTGTTGGGGGGCGAGGTGAGCAGTTCTTC.